This T cell receptor beta chain originates from a study of blood T cell repertoires in COVID-19. The wider study: T cells, B-cell-depleted T cells, or PBMCs provided the cDNA or gDNA that served as material.

This clone was seen at least ten times. Source study methods: It was from reference gene primer amplification that nucleated cell counts were estimated. Some clones are missing from TCRdb's copy, which holds only in-frame ones; the method was immunoSEQ multiplex PCR. The V and J calls and clone size come from that table; D and trimming were worked out from the DNA. This table has roughly 180,000 clones, 75% to 90% appearing once. This CDR3 is built from 14 residues. V shed 5 bases and J 7 bases; nucleotides not matched to a gene: 9. The germline V gene has CDR1 MNHEY and CDR2 SVGAGI. This receptor was identified in a woman aged 55-75 years with acute or convalescent COVID-19. The chain combines TRBV6-5 with TRBJ1-2, with 8 bases identical to TRBD1. The sample was peripheral blood. The CDR3 here is CASSRRDRWGGYTF. DNA for the CDR3: TGTGCCAGCAGTCGCCGGGACAGGTGGGGTGGCTACACCTTC.